What follows is one T cell receptor beta chain and its context. Each CDR3 protein gets one entry after TCRdb re-called the reads with MiXCR. The sample has around 310,000 distinct CDR3 sequences, 17% seen once; the top ten hold about 12%. This entry comes from a study of T cell repertoires in cytomegalovirus infection. In the study overall: Matching HLA type, along with CMV infection, was indicated by public TCR beta signatures.

The germline CDR1 and CDR2 sequences are DFQATT and SNEGSKA (reference sequence). V dropped 6 bases and J dropped 4 bases, with 13 bases sitting between them. The CDR3 runs to 13 residues. The chain combines TRBV20-1 with TRBJ1-3, with D unclear. The sample taken for sequencing was PBMCs. The TCR originated in a human donor in good health (CMV status not recorded). Some clones in this sample may be carry-over from other donors' samples. The chain's CDR3 is CSAYLLRGNTIYF. The CDR3, as DNA: TGCAGTGCGTACCTACTTCGGGGAAACACCATATATTTT.